Following are 25 T cell receptor beta chains from one sample sequenced in a study of shared T cell receptors in the human thymus. The protocol was immunoSEQ multiplex PCR, while the TCRdb copy is restricted to in-frame clones and leaves out a portion. Altogether under 850,000 clones are present, 88% being singletons, with the ten largest covering 0.008% to 0.011%. The data were also submitted as part of a second study, on human thymus T cells.

Sequencing was performed on thymocytes. Receptor source: a boy in the first two years of life with a congenital heart defect.

The V and J genes are TRBV5-4 and TRBJ2-1, with D maybe TRBD1 (6 bases). V was cut by 5 bases and J by 4 bases, with 19 bases left in between. The CDR3 contains 16 residues. Germline V gene sequence: CDR1 SGHNT, CDR2 YYREEE (reference sequence). CDR3 nucleotides: TGTGCCAGCAGTGACACCCTAGGGGGATCATACAATGAGCAGTTCTTC. It yields the protein CASSDTLGGSYNEQFF.

The chain combines TRBV9 with TRBJ1-1; 7 bases fit TRBD1. Germline CDR1 SGDLS, CDR2 YYNGEE. The junction had 6 bases not matched to a gene; V was cut back by 0 bases and J by 1 base. This CDR3 is 16 amino acids long. The CDR3 bases are TGTGCCAGCAGCGTAGGGGACAGTCAACGGAACACTGAAGCTTTCTTT. This gives the protein CASSVGDSQRNTEAFF.

The chain employs TRBV15 and TRBJ2-1; possible D gene TRBD1, 6 bases. The CDR3 sequence is 16 residues long. The V gene lost 2 bases and the J gene lost 6 bases, with 17 bases spanning the gap. Germline V gene data show CDR1 as LNHNV and CDR2 as YYDKDF (reference sequence). The DNA of the CDR3 is TGTGCCACCAGCAGATTCTGGGACCGAGGGGGCAATGAGCAGTTCTTC. Protein: CATSRFWDRGGNEQFF.

The chain is built from TRBV4-3 and TRBJ2-7; maybe TRBD1 (5 bases). The germline CDR1 and CDR2 sequences are LGHNA and YSLEER. The ends were cut back, 0 bases at V and 4 bases at J, with 16 bases in the middle. This CDR3 comprises 16 residues. CDR3 sequence (DNA): TGCGCCAGCAGCCAAGATGAACAGGCGAGGTGGTACGAGCAGTACTTC. This sequence encodes CASSQDEQARWYEQYF.

This clone was detected once. The V call is TRBV27, the J call TRBJ2-1, with 8 bases lining up with TRBD2. Germline CDR1 and CDR2: MNHEY and SMNVEV (reference sequence). The junction had 9 bases not matched to a gene; V was cut back by 4 bases and J by 4 bases. The CDR3 runs 16 residues. The CDR3 coding sequence is TGTGCCAGCAGTTCCGGACTAGCTCAAGCGTACAATGAGCAGTTCTTC. Amino acid sequence: CASSSGLAQAYNEQFF.

V gene TRBV7-2 combines with J gene TRBJ2-5, with 12 nucleotides matching TRBD2. V was clipped by 0 bases and J by 5 bases; unmatched bases: 19. Germline lookup yields CDR1 SGHTA and CDR2 FQGNSA. This CDR3 has 21 amino acids. The CDR3 loop is CASSLALLAGGHPALQETQYF. The CDR3 bases are TGTGCCAGCAGCTTAGCGCTACTAGCGGGAGGCCACCCCGCACTTCAGGAGACCCAGTACTTC.

This chain uses TRBV13 with TRBJ2-7, with 7 bases that match TRBD2. This CDR3 has 17 amino acids. The germline CDR1 and CDR2 sequences are PRHDT and FYEKMQ (reference sequence). Trimming cost V 3 bases and J 6 bases; bases outside gene matches: 17. The CDR3: CASSFTRKAGSASEQYF. The CDR3 DNA reads as TGTGCCAGCAGCTTTACAAGGAAAGCGGGATCGGCGAGCGAGCAGTACTTC.

This chain links TRBV19 with TRBJ1-2; 8 bases are a match to TRBD1. CDR1 and CDR2 from the germline V gene are LNHDA and SQIVND (reference sequence). The CDR3 has 16 amino acids. The V and J ends lost 5 bases and 6 bases, in that order; junction bases with no gene match: 14. This chain's CDR3 is CASSPRTGGEFDGYTF. CDR3 nucleotide sequence: TGTGCCAGTAGTCCCCGAACAGGGGGAGAATTTGATGGCTACACCTTC.

The chain has TRBV28 and TRBJ2-5, with D maybe TRBD2 (6 bases). CDR1 is MDHEN and CDR2 is SYDVKM in the germline V gene. Trimming took off 6 bases at V and 5 bases at J, with 13 bases between the two ends. The CDR3 has 13 amino acids. Here the CDR3 DNA reads TGTGCCAGCAGCGCTTTCCGGGGGGAGACCCAGTACTTC. The encoded protein is CASSAFRGETQYF.

V is TRBV7-2 and J is TRBJ2-1, with TRBD2 matching over 10 bases. The CDR3 is 15 residues long. Germline V gives CDR1 SGHTA, CDR2 FQGNSA. V shed 8 bases and J 7 bases; nucleotides not matched to a gene: 11. CDR3 nucleotide sequence: TGTGCCAGCGCGGTCGAGAATAGCGGGAGGAATGAGCAGTTCTTC. This gives the protein CASAVENSGRNEQFF.

The chain couples TRBV11-2 to TRBJ2-1, with 12 bases aligning to TRBD2. Germline loops: CDR1 SGHAT, CDR2 FQNNGV. The CDR3 is 19 residues long. J lost 4 bases, V lost 3 bases, and 13 bases had no gene match. CDR3 nucleotides: TGTGCCAGCAGCTTGCCTCCGGGACTAGCGGGCCGTCGGTACAATGAGCAGTTCTTC. Translating gives CASSLPPGLAGRRYNEQFF.

The chain uses TRBV7-6 and TRBJ2-3; 10 bases are shared with TRBD2. Germline trimming cut 8 bases from V and 6 bases from J; bases unmatched to any gene: 11. The CDR3 consists of 15 residues. Germline values: CDR1 SGHVS, CDR2 FNYEAQ. The CDR3, as DNA: TGTGCCAGCTCCGACCTAGCGGGAGTCGGGGATACGCAGTATTTT. Translated, it gives CASSDLAGVGDTQYF. Variable domain in full (rest from reference TRBV7-6 and TRBJ2-3): GAGVSQSPRYKVTKRGQDVALRCDPISGHVSLYWYRQALGQGPEFLTYFNYEAQQDKSGLPNDRFSAERPEGSISTLTIQRTEQRDSAMYRCASSDLAGVGDTQYFGPGTRLTVL.

V is TRBV14 and J is TRBJ2-7, with D possibly TRBD2 on 7 matching bases. Germline CDR1 reads SGHDN; CDR2 reads FVKESK. The V end was cut by 3 bases, the J end by 3 bases, with 21 bases between. This CDR3 has 17 residues. The CDR3 nucleotides are TGTGCCAGCAGCCAGGCCCCATCTGGACTAGGGGGCTACGAGCAGTACTTC. Its protein product is CASSQAPSGLGGYEQYF.

The gene calls are TRBV7-9 and TRBJ2-1; the D gene is possibly TRBD2 (6 bases). The CDR3 has 17 residues. Trimming took off 5 bases at V and 5 bases at J, with 22 bases between the two ends. Germline CDR1 reads SEHNR; CDR2 reads FQNEAQ (reference sequence). The CDR3 loop is CASSIRDLRADHNEQFF. The DNA for the CDR3 is TGTGCCAGCAGCATACGGGACTTACGAGCGGATCACAATGAGCAGTTCTTC.

The chain links TRBV18 to TRBJ2-1, with D maybe TRBD1 (6 bases). This CDR3 contains 16 residues. Germline CDR1 and CDR2: KGHSH and LQKENI. Trimming cost V 3 bases and J 7 bases, with 19 bases left between them. The CDR3 DNA is TGTGCCAGCTCACCTCAAGGGACAATGGGGCCTAATGAGCAGTTCTTC. Protein product: CASSPQGTMGPNEQFF.

The rearrangement uses TRBV27 and TRBJ2-5; D is undetermined. Trimming cost V 6 bases and J 6 bases, with 14 bases left between them. CDR3 length: 13 amino acids. From germline, CDR1 is MNHEY and CDR2 SMNVEV (reference sequence). The CDR3 nucleotides read TGTGCCAGCAGCTTCGGAGCTAAAAAGACCCAGTACTTC. Its translation: CASSFGAKKTQYF.

The genes are TRBV30 and TRBJ2-1, with D perhaps TRBD2 (6 bases). Trimming stripped 3 bases from V and 5 bases from J, with 14 bases between. The CDR3 totals 14 residues. Germline V gene data show CDR1 as GTSNPN and CDR2 as SVGIG (reference sequence). The CDR3 nucleotides read TGTGCCTGGAGAAGGCTAGCGAGCGACAATGAGCAGTTCTTC. Translation: CAWRRLASDNEQFF. Supplemented by reference TRBV30 and TRBJ2-1, the full variable domain reads SQTIHQWPATLVQPVGSPLSLECTVEGTSNPNLYWYRQAAGRGLQLLFYSVGIGQISSEVPQNLSASRPQDRQFILSSKKLLLSDSGFYLCAWRRLASDNEQFFGPGTRLTVL.

The CDR3 loop is CASSQALLGGAWTDTQYF. DNA for the CDR3: TGCGCCAGCAGCCAGGCCTTGTTGGGGGGGGCATGGACAGATACGCAGTATTTT. The chain links TRBV4-3 to TRBJ2-3; TRBD2 is a possible D gene (7 bases). There are 18 residues in the CDR3. CDR1 and CDR2 from the germline V gene are LGHNA and YSLEER. The ends were cut back, 3 bases at V and 3 bases at J, with 22 bases in the middle.

The chain uses TRBV7-9 and TRBJ1-2; 7 positions agree with TRBD1. Germline loops: CDR1 SEHNR, CDR2 FQNEAQ (reference sequence). Trimming cost V 0 bases and J 7 bases; bases outside gene matches: 2. This CDR3 is 13 amino acids long. In DNA form, the CDR3 reads TGTGCCAGCAGCTTAGCGGGACAGAGTGGCTACACCTTC. Translation: CASSLAGQSGYTF.

The chain uses TRBV5-6 and TRBJ2-3; no clear D gene. This CDR3 spans 18 amino acids. Trimming removed 0 bases from V and 0 bases from J, with 17 bases in between. The germline CDR1 and CDR2 sequences are SGHDT and YYEEEE. CDR3 nucleotide sequence: TGTGCCAGCAGCTTGGCAGGCCCCCATAAGTCTAGCACAGATACGCAGTATTTT. As protein: CASSLAGPHKSSTDTQYF.

The chain uses TRBV29-1 and TRBJ1-1; TRBD1 matches at 8 bases. Germline V gene data show CDR1 as SQVTM and CDR2 as ANQGSEA. The V segment lost 7 bases and the J segment 2 bases; nucleotides outside the gene matches: 6. The CDR3 runs to 13 residues. This CDR3 reads CSDRGQGNTEAFF. The CDR3 DNA reads TGCAGCGACCGCGGACAGGGAAACACTGAAGCTTTCTTT.

J is TRBJ1-5 and V is TRBV27; the match to TRBD1 covers 12 bases. V gave up 10 bases and J gave up 2 bases; unmatched junction bases: 12. The CDR3 consists of 17 residues. Germline V gene data show CDR1 as MNHEY and CDR2 as SMNVEV (reference sequence). The CDR3 DNA is TGTGCCACAGCGGGGGGACAGGGGGCGTCGGGCAATCAGCCCCAGCATTTT. Its translation: CATAGGQGASGNQPQHF.

This clone was recorded a few times. This chain connects TRBV4-3 to TRBJ1-3, with TRBD1 matching over 8 bases. Germline V gives CDR1 LGHNA, CDR2 YSLEER. Trimming removed 1 base from V and 0 bases from J; junction bases left unmatched: 8. There are 18 residues in the CDR3. The CDR3 DNA sequence: TGCGCCAGCAGCCAAGGGGGGGACAGGATGTCCTCTGGAAACACCATATATTTT. Its translation: CASSQGGDRMSSGNTIYF.

The chain is built from TRBV12-5 and TRBJ2-7; D is possibly TRBD1 (6 bases). This CDR3 is 15 amino acids long. Trimming pared 5 bases from V and 2 bases from J, leaving 16 bases between. Germline V gene lookup returns CDR1 LGHNT and CDR2 FRNRAP. Here the CDR3 DNA reads TGTGCTAGTGGTCTACAGGGAGTGGGACCCTACGAGCAGTACTTC. Translation gives CASGLQGVGPYEQYF. The full variable domain, completed using reference TRBV12-5 and TRBJ2-7, is DARVTQTPRHKVTEMGQEVTMRCQPILGHNTVFWYRQTMMQGLELLAYFRNRAPLDDSGMPKDRFSAEMPDATLATLKIQPSEPRDSAVYFCASGLQGVGPYEQYFGPGTRLTVT.

The chain is built from TRBV5-5 and TRBJ2-3; D possibly corresponds to TRBD1 (6 bases). Germline V lookup: CDR1 SGHKS, CDR2 YYEKEE (reference sequence). Trimming shortened V by 3 bases and J by 9 bases, and 11 bases separated the two germline ends. The CDR3 sequence is 12 residues long. CDR3 region: CASSSSGATQYF. The CDR3 region has the DNA TGTGCCAGCAGCTCCTCAGGGGCGACGCAGTATTTT.